This TCR beta chain was identified in a study of human T cells and chemical hapten exposure (dated by TCRdb to the early 2020s). Broadly, across the study: For sensitization, 2% DPC in acetone was applied to a 2 cm by 2 cm area of upper inner arm skin. Patients additionally received weekly therapeutic DPC doses to the scalp throughout the roughly 25-week study period. Patch testing was done on the upper back using Finn chambers containing 0.01% DPC, and results were scored after 6 days according to International Contact Dermatitis Research Group standards. The patient cohort, mostly female, included alopecia areata with under or over 50% scalp involvement, alopecia totalis and alopecia universalis. The libraries were sequenced as a pool, and the TCR yield per sample differed mostly because of small variations in library volumes within the pool. The study tracked peripheral blood TCR repertoire changes in vivo during primary and secondary sensitization to the hapten diphenylcyclopropenone (DPC) in alopecia patients. Blood was sampled from patients pre-sensitization (week 0) and at 2, 6 and about 24 weeks after DPC sensitization. Blood for TCR sequencing was provided by twenty-nine alopecia patients at one to four time points (pre-sensitization, 2, 6 and 24 weeks).

This clonotype was found many times. Its antigen remains undetermined. Base qualities are not at hand, and no much larger clone is one base apart. General findings and caveats noted by the study authors: Repeated subsampling changed both the strength of the expansion versus patch-test correlation and the threshold at which the correlation became significant. No change with DPC sensitization was found in the number of TCRs above 1 in 1000 frequency, and no evidence of global repertoire structure alterations was found. A positive correlation was found between the number of PT1 expanded TCRs and patch test score, with significance reached at thresholds 8, 16 and 32 but not 4. Compared with pre-sensitization or healthy control sets, expanded TCRs formed significantly more large CDR3 similarity clusters, which is consistent with antigen-driven responses. All patients had alopecia, a presumed autoimmune disease, so their immune response might differ from that of healthy individuals.

Libraries were constructed by RACE. Data came from a NextSeq 500. During library preparation, unique molecular identifiers were attached to individual cDNA molecules so that TCRs could be counted quantitatively and reproducibly. Both TCR alpha and TCR beta chains were sequenced from each blood RNA sample. The study's processing was this. A median of about 87,000 TCRs per sample was observed, with a range of about 20,000 to 750,000. V, J and CDR3 annotation of the TCR reads was carried out using the Decombinator software suite. For PS versus PT1 abundance plots, all samples were subsampled to the same number of TCRs (28,000). TCRs were defined as expanded if absent before sensitization and observed at least eight times at the 2-week time point. Using fastp at Q25 and MiXCR, TCRdb reprocessed the public reads and kept productive beta chains. When rows share a CDR3 protein, they turn into one entry using the most common DNA and genes. The V and J calls, along with clone size, are taken from TCRdb and not from the paper's own processing. This sample holds approximately 400,000 distinct CDR3 sequences; less than 6.5% were observed only once. The top ten constitute just over 2.5% of the sample.

The junction shows trimming of 5 bases on V and 7 bases on J, and the gene matches do not reach 7 bases of it. From the cysteine through the phenylalanine, the CDR3 covers 13 amino acids. Kept here is only the CDR3 DNA, which spans 39 bases and is read in frame from base 1. According to the study, the label for this sample's time point signals: pre-sensitization, week 0. Explained via the paper, the treatment or condition label denotes: therapeutic diphenylcyclopropenone sensitization with weekly scalp DPC. Blood at each patch-test visit was drawn before the patch test was applied. Eligible patients were aged 18 to 70, diagnosed with alopecia, deemed suitable for DPC therapy, and excluded if pregnant. Unfractionated whole blood was collected in Tempus Blood RNA tubes, and total RNA was extracted from that blood.

Sequenced material: whole blood, taken in connection with sensitization to the hapten diphenylcyclopropenone (DPC). The receptor chain draws on TRBV12-3 or TRBV12-4 and TRBJ2-5, with 7 junctional bases fitting TRBD1. This TCR was recovered from a woman in her forties or fifties with alopecia areata. Some clones in this sample may be carry-over from other donors' samples. The DNA sequence is as follows: TGTGCCAGCAGTCGTAGACAGGGAGCGACCCAGTACTTC. Translated, it gives CASSRRQGATQYF.